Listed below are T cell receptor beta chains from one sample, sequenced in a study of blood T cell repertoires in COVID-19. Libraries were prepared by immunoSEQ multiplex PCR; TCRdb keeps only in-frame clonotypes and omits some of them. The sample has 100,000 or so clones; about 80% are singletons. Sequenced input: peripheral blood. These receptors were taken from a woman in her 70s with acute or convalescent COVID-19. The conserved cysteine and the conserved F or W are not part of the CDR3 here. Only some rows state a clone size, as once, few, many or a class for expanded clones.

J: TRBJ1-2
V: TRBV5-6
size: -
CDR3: ASSLAQGTVAYGYT

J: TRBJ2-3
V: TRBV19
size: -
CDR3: ASSTNQGSDTQY

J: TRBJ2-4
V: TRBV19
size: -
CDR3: ASSIARQNLAKNIQY

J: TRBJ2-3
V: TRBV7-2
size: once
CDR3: ASSLELFTDTQY

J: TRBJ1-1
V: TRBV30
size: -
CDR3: AWNPTGGYTEAF

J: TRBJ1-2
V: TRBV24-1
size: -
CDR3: ATSDRDTAYGYT

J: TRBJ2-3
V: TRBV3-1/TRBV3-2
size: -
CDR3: ASSQGDTTQY

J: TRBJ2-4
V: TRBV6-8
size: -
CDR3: ASPRLAGAERPWEY

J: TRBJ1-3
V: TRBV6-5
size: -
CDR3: ASSYSFRGAGNTIY

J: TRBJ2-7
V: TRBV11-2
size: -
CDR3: ATAGASGQY

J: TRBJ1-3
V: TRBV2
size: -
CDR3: ASSEGQGRNTIY

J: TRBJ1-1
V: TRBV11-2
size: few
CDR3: ASSLGGLTEAF

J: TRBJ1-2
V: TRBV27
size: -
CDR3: ASSSYRDEGYT

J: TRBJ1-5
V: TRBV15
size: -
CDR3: ATSARTGTDYNQPQH

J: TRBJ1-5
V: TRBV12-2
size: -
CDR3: ASRLRGGRNQPQH

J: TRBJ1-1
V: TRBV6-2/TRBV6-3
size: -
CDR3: ASRPQGIPEAF

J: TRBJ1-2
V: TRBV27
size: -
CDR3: ASSLWSSQGARGYT

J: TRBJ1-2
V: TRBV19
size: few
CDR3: ASSMQGVVSGYT

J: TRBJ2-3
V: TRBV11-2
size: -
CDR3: ASSLLVGSEFTDTQY

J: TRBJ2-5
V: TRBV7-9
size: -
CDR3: ASSSRDRGQETQY

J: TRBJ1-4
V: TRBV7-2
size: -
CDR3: ASSQDSSRSNEKLF

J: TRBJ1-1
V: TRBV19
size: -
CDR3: ASSSLRGMNTEAF

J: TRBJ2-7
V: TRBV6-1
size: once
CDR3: ASSEVTGGPYEQY

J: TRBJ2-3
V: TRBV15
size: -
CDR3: ATSRPGELTDTQY

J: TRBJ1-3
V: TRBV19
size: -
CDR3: ASKMGQGTTNTIY

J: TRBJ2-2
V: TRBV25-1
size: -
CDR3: ASSDPSEPERV

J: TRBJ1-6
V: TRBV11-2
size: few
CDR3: ASSLARNSPLH

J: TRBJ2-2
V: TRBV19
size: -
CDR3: ASSKDRGRPNTGELF

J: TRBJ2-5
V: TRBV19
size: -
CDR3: ASSKGPGRGDQETQY

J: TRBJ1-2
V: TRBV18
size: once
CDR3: ASSPKGDSYGYT

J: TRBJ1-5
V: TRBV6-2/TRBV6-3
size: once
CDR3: ASTPDRVWDSNQPQH

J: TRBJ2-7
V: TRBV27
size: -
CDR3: ASSLERGRYEQY

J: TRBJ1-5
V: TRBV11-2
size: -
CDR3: ASSLNSHQPQH

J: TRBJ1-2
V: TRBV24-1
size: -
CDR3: ATSDFTRDGYT

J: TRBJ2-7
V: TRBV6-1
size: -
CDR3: ASSEQGAHGEQY

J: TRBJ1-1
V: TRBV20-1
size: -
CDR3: SAIMNTEAF

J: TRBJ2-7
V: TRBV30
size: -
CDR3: AFGAQGVGAYEQY

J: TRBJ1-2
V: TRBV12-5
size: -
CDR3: ASGPFRDRGSYGYT

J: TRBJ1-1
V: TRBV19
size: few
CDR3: ASSIRGTEAF

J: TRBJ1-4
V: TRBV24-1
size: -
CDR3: ATSATGTNEKLF

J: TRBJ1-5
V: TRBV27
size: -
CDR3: ASSFGGNNQPQH

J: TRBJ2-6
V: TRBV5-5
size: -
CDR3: ASSSPGGPGANVLT